This TCR beta chain was sequenced during a study of blood T cell repertoires in COVID-19. Study-level information: There were acute and convalescent COVID-19 samples, and they came from the United States, Italy and Spain.

CDR1 is MGHRA, CDR2 YSYEKL, per germline. CDR3 length: 13 residues. The ends were cut back, 4 bases at V and 7 bases at J, with 11 bases in the middle. In the source study's methods: The authors estimated nucleated cell counts from reference gene primer amplification. Generated by immunoSEQ multiplex PCR, the TCRdb table keeps only in-frame clones and is missing some. From that table come the V and J calls and clone size; the DNA was used to work out D and trimming. Here the sample spans around 300,000 clones, roughly 80% being singletons. The chain employs TRBV4-1 and TRBJ1-5; D not resolved. This receptor was obtained from a woman between 50 and 59 years old with active or convalescent COVID-19. The sample consisted of peripheral blood. The CDR3 DNA is TGCGCCAGCAGCCCGTCCGGGAGACAGCCCCAGCATTTT. Protein sequence: CASSPSGRQPQHF.